This record covers a single TCR beta chain. The V gene lost 2 bases and the J gene lost 3 bases, with 7 bases spanning the gap. The CDR3 runs 13 residues. The germline V gene encodes CDR1 MNHEY and CDR2 SVGAGI. The sample belongs to a study of control samples from healthy donors and cancer patients. TCRdb's copy holds only in-frame clones and misses some; the assay was immunoSEQ multiplex PCR. Among some 120,000 clones listed, roughly 94% were seen once. The sequence came from a man aged 30 to 45 in good health. This chain links TRBV6-5 with TRBJ1-1; the D is unclear. Sequencing was done on a sample of blood. The CDR3 nucleotides read TGTGCCAGCAGTTACCGGTGGGACACTGAAGCTTTCTTT. It codes for CASSYRWDTEAFF.